The 24 T cell receptor beta chains below all came from one sample that was sequenced in a study of blood T cell repertoires in COVID-19. This table comes from immunoSEQ multiplex PCR, and its TCRdb copy is limited to in-frame clones, with some not included. The sample includes fewer than 400,000 clones, roughly 90% of them seen just once. What was sequenced was PBMCs or T cells enriched from blood (not recorded which). These receptors all come from a woman in her twenties or thirties who had been exposed to COVID-19.

The chain carries TRBV13 and TRBJ2-5; 14 positions agree with TRBD2. With 4 bases clipped from V and 5 bases from J, the junction kept 6 bases outside the gene matches. Looked up from germline, CDR1 is PRHDT and CDR2 is FYEKMQ (reference sequence). There are 16 residues in the CDR3. The CDR3 coding sequence is TGTGCCAGCAGCTCCCGACTAGCGGGGGGGACCGAGACCCAGTACTTC. Amino acids: CASSSRLAGGTETQYF.

Only a few counts were recorded for this clone. This chain joins TRBV2 and TRBJ1-1; D uncertain. Between the trimmed V and J ends, which lost 0 bases and 14 bases, there was a span of 25 bases. CDR3 length: 16 amino acids. Germline CDR1 and CDR2: SNHLY and FYNNEI. Written as DNA, the CDR3 is TGTGCCAGCAGTGAAGCGACCCGGGCCCTCCTACCGGCGGGGTTCTTT. Translated: CASSEATRALLPAGFF.

The chain is built from TRBV29-1 and TRBJ1-2; possibly TRBD1 for D (6 bases). The CDR3 extends over 11 amino acids. V was clipped by 6 bases and J by 8 bases, with 13 bases between them. Looked up from germline, CDR1 is SQVTM and CDR2 is ANQGSEA. CDR3: CSVQGVSGYTF. For the CDR3, the DNA is TGCAGCGTACAGGGAGTGAGCGGCTACACCTTC. The full variable domain, completed using reference TRBV29-1 and TRBJ1-2, is SAVISQKPSRDICQRGTSLTIQCQVDSQVTMMFWYRQQPGQSLTLIATANQGSEATYESGFVIDKFPISRPNLTFSTLTVSNMSPEDSSIYLCSVQGVSGYTFGSGTRLTVV.

This clone was observed a single time. The V call is TRBV9, the J call TRBJ1-2; possible D gene TRBD1, 6 bases. The CDR3 length is 16 residues. CDR1 is SGDLS and CDR2 is YYNGEE in the germline V gene. V dropped 0 bases and J dropped 8 bases, with 20 bases sitting between them. CDR3 DNA: TGTGCCAGCAGCGTAGAGAGTCAGGGGCCTTTGGGCGGCTACACCTTC. Translating gives CASSVESQGPLGGYTF. The full variable domain, completed using reference TRBV9 and TRBJ1-2, is DSGVTQTPKHLITATGQRVTLRCSPRSGDLSVYWYQQSLDQGLQFLIQYYNGEERAKGNILERFSAQQFPDLHSELNLSSLELGDSALYFCASSVESQGPLGGYTFGSGTRLTVV.

This chain uses TRBV4-2 with TRBJ1-1; the match to TRBD1 covers 7 bases. Germline V gene lookup returns CDR1 LGHNA and CDR2 YNFKEQ. Trimming at V came to 6 bases and at J to 1 base, leaving 14 bases not matched to a gene. This CDR3 contains 17 residues. Here the CDR3 reads CASSRPRGRRGNTEAFF. The CDR3 region has the DNA TGTGCCAGCAGTCGGCCGAGGGGGCGGCGTGGGAACACTGAAGCTTTCTTT.

This rearrangement joins TRBV10-1 to TRBJ2-7; 11 positions match TRBD1. Germline CDR1 WNHNN, CDR2 SYGVQD (reference sequence). V dropped 5 bases and J dropped 5; count of bases not matched to a gene: 23. The CDR3 consists of 20 residues. The CDR3 spells CASSTGTGGCFRKTFNEQYF. Here the CDR3 DNA reads TGCGCCAGCAGTACCGGGACAGGGGGTTGTTTTCGAAAAACCTTTAACGAGCAGTACTTC.

This clone appeared a few times. J is TRBJ1-1 and V is TRBV7-2, with D tentatively TRBD1 (5 bases). Germline V gene lookup returns CDR1 SGHTA and CDR2 FQGNSA. V shed 1 base and J shed 6 bases, with 12 bases lying between them. This CDR3 is built from 14 residues. CDR3 region: CASSLGGRGAEAFF. The DNA of the CDR3 is TGTGCCAGCAGCTTAGGTGGGAGGGGTGCTGAAGCTTTCTTT.

The rearrangement uses TRBV10-3 and TRBJ1-1; weak D call: TRBD1 (5 bases). CDR3 length: 14 residues. Trimming pared 3 bases from V and 0 bases from J, leaving 8 bases between. Germline assignment: CDR1 ENHRY and CDR2 SYGVKD. The CDR3 nucleotides are TGTGCCATCAGTGACGGCAGGGTGAACACTGAAGCTTTCTTT. Translating gives CAISDGRVNTEAFF.

This clone appeared once. The chain has TRBV19 and TRBJ1-1; D perhaps matches TRBD1 (6 bases). With 7 bases removed from V and 5 bases from J, the gap between germline ends came to 23 bases. Germline V gene lookup returns CDR1 LNHDA and CDR2 SQIVND (reference sequence). The CDR3 extends over 16 amino acids. CDR3 in amino acids: CASTPNWGRSGTEAFF. The CDR3 DNA reads TGTGCCAGTACACCCAATTGGGGGCGTTCAGGAACTGAAGCTTTCTTT.

The rearrangement uses TRBV3-1 (or the pseudogene TRBV3-2) and TRBJ2-7, with 7 bases fitting TRBD2. V gave up 4 bases and J gave up 5 bases; unmatched junction bases: 5. This CDR3 comprises 13 residues. Looked up from germline, CDR1 is LGHDT and CDR2 is YNNKEL (reference sequence). CDR3 sequence (DNA): TGTGCCAGCAGCCCCTTGGGGGGGAACGAGCAGTACTTC. This codes for CASSPLGGNEQYF.

Points on this clone: At one end, the junction sequence differs from germline, possibly due to a read error. The V call is TRBV6-5, the J call TRBJ2-7; 7 bases are shared with TRBD1. Germline CDR1 is MNHEY and CDR2 is SVGAGI. This CDR3 has 14 residues. CDR3 in DNA: TGTGCCAGCAGTCACTCCCCGACAGGGTACGAGCAGTACTTC. It encodes CASSHSPTGYEQYF.

The table lists this clone with a few counts. The J gene is TRBJ1-2, the V gene TRBV3-1 (or the pseudogene TRBV3-2); TRBD1 agrees at 10 bases. The germline V gene has CDR1 LGHDT and CDR2 YNNKEL (reference sequence). The CDR3 is made up of 15 amino acids. The junction had 10 bases not matched to a gene; V was cut back by 4 bases and J by 8 bases. The CDR3 DNA follows: TGTGCCAGCAGCCCTATTGACAGGGGGCTTCACGGCTACACCTTC. The encoded protein is CASSPIDRGLHGYTF.

The genes are TRBV11-1 and TRBJ2-3; D unclear. Trimming cost V 3 bases and J 0 bases, with 10 bases left between them. The CDR3 contains 15 residues. Germline values: CDR1 SGHAT, CDR2 FQDESV (reference sequence). CDR3 sequence reads: CASSFRSPSTDTQYF. The CDR3 region has the DNA TGTGCCAGCAGCTTTAGATCCCCTAGCACAGATACGCAGTATTTT. Full variable domain (outside the CDR3, taken from reference TRBV11-1 and TRBJ2-3): EAEVAQSPRYKITEKSQAVAFWCDPISGHATLYWYRQILGQGPELLVQFQDESVVDDSQLPKDRFSAERLKGVDSTLKIQPAELGDSAMYLCASSFRSPSTDTQYFGPGTRLTVL.

This clone appeared once. The chain combines TRBV5-5 with TRBJ2-5; TRBD1 matches at 7 bases. Germline V gene sequence: CDR1 SGHKS, CDR2 YYEKEE (reference sequence). The CDR3 has 14 residues. V shed 3 bases and J 1 base; nucleotides not matched to a gene: 3. CDR3 nucleotides: TGTGCCAGCAGCTGGGGACAGAGCCAAGAGACCCAGTACTTC. It yields the protein CASSWGQSQETQYF.

The chain recombines TRBV27 with TRBJ2-5, with 8 nucleotides matching TRBD2. This CDR3 contains 16 residues. The germline gives CDR1 MNHEY, CDR2 SMNVEV (reference sequence). Trimming removed 0 bases from V and 5 bases from J; junction bases left unmatched: 8. The CDR3, as DNA: TGTGCCAGCAGTTTATCGAACGGGGGGGCCTCCGAGACCCAGTACTTC. Translating it yields CASSLSNGGASETQYF.

In DNA, the CDR3 is TGCGCCAGCAGACTCGCGGGGGGGACAGGAACTGAAGCTTTCTTT. The encoded protein is CASRLAGGTGTEAFF. V usage is TRBV23-1 and J usage is TRBJ1-1; 8 positions agree with TRBD1. TRBV23-1 is filed as an ORF, its function uncertain. J gave up 5 bases and V 6 bases, and 11 bases lay outside the gene matches. CDR3 length: 15 residues.

This clone has only a few counts. The chain uses TRBV6-2 or TRBV6-3 and TRBJ2-1, with 9 bases fitting TRBD2. CDR1 MNHEY and CDR2 SVGEGT come from the germline V gene. There are 13 residues in the CDR3. V lost 2 bases and J lost 9; bases outside the gene matches: 2. CDR3 protein: CASSYGTSTEQFF. The CDR3 DNA is TGTGCCAGCAGTTACGGGACTAGCACTGAGCAGTTCTTC.

V is TRBV7-9 and J is TRBJ1-2; D perhaps matches TRBD1 (6 bases). This CDR3 is 14 amino acids long. The V end lost 3 bases, the J end lost 3 bases, and 11 bases lay between the germline ends. CDR1 is SEHNR and CDR2 is FQNEAQ in the germline V gene (reference sequence). CDR3 protein: CASSFGKGDYGYTF. The CDR3 nucleotides are TGTGCCAGCAGCTTTGGAAAGGGGGACTATGGCTACACCTTC.

The chain carries TRBV18 and TRBJ2-6, with a weak D call TRBD1 (6 bases). Germline V lookup: CDR1 KGHSH, CDR2 LQKENI. This CDR3 is 18 amino acids long. The V end was cut by 3 bases, the J end by 1 base, with 16 bases between. This CDR3 reads CASSPQGQRGSGANVLTF. The CDR3 DNA sequence: TGTGCCAGCTCACCTCAGGGTCAAAGGGGGTCTGGGGCCAACGTCCTGACTTTC.

V and J are TRBV29-1 and TRBJ2-1, with TRBD2 as a possible D gene (6 bases). Between the trimmed V and J ends, which lost 7 bases and 7 bases, there was a span of 11 bases. The CDR3 has 11 residues. The germline V gene has CDR1 SQVTM and CDR2 ANQGSEA. CDR3 in DNA: TGCAGCGGCGGTAGCGGAAATGAGCAGTTCTTC. Translation: CSGGSGNEQFF.

V and J are TRBV19 and TRBJ1-3; 9 bases match TRBD1. Looked up from germline, CDR1 is LNHDA and CDR2 is SQIVND (reference sequence). The trim removed 6 bases at V and 7 bases at J, leaving 4 bases unmatched. This CDR3 comprises 13 residues. The CDR3 sequence is CASRRTGVNTIYF. The CDR3 DNA reads TGTGCCAGTAGACGGACAGGGGTTAACACCATATATTTT.

This sequence joins TRBV29-1 and TRBJ1-2; weak D call: TRBD1 (6 bases). V was clipped by 6 bases and J by 4 bases, with 21 bases between them. The CDR3 is 15 residues long. Germline V gives CDR1 SQVTM, CDR2 ANQGSEA. CDR3 nucleotides: TGCAGCGTCACAAAGAGGGGGGGCGCGGGCTATGGCTACACCTTC. Amino acid sequence: CSVTKRGGAGYGYTF.

V gene TRBV6-2 or TRBV6-3 combines with J gene TRBJ1-5; D call uncertain. The CDR3 is made up of 13 amino acids. Germline V lookup: CDR1 MNHEY, CDR2 SVGEGT. Trimming removed 0 bases from V and 6 bases from J, with 6 bases in between. Written as DNA, the CDR3 is TGTGCCAGCAGTTACTCGCCCGGTCAGCCCCAGCATTTT. Protein sequence: CASSYSPGQPQHF.

The count of this clone is one. The chain carries TRBV18 and TRBJ2-1; the match to TRBD2 covers 8 bases. With V trimmed by 6 bases and J by 0 bases, 10 bases remained unmatched. CDR1 KGHSH and CDR2 LQKENI come from the germline V gene. The CDR3 is made up of 17 amino acids. The CDR3 DNA sequence: TGTGCCAGCTCCCCTAGAGCGGGGGTCCACTCCTACAATGAGCAGTTCTTC. This gives the protein CASSPRAGVHSYNEQFF.